This T cell receptor beta chain was recovered during a study of shared clonotypes between healthy human individuals. At the level of the study: Three plates each covered CD4 naive and memory; CD8 naive two, CD8 memory one. Study-wide results and limits: Roughly 5% of naive CD4 clonotypes were shared across four donors.

Germline CDR1 is MDHEN and CDR2 is SYDVKM. Trimming shortened V by 2 bases and J by 9 bases, and 14 bases separated the two germline ends. The CDR3 length is 14 residues. Assay used: immunoSEQ multiplex PCR; TCRdb lists only in-frame clones, some missing. Among approximately 720,000 clones listed, roughly nine tenths were seen once. A word on this clone: Its antigen is currently unknown.

Terminally differentiated effector memory CD45RA+ cells were excluded from the naive CD8 cells, which were CD45RO-negative and positively selected for CCR7. All donors were Caucasian adults living in Nashville, Tennessee. The V call is TRBV28, the J call TRBJ2-1, with D perhaps being TRBD1 or TRBD2 (5 bases each). The source of this sequence is a man aged 25-45 years in good health. The material sequenced was naive CD8+ T cells sorted from blood. CDR3 sequence reads: CASSLTGTLTEQFF. DNA for the CDR3: TGTGCCAGCAGTTTAACCGGGACCTTGACTGAGCAGTTCTTC.